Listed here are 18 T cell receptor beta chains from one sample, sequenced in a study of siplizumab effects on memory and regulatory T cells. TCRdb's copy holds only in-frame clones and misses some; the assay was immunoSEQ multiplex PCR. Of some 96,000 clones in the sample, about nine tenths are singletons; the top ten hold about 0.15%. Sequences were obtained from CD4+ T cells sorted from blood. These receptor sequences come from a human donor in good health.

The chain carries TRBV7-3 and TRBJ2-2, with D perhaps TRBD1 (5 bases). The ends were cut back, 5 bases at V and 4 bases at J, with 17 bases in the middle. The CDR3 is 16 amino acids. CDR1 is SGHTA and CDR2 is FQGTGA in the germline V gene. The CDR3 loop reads CASSPAGRASTGELFF. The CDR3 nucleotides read TGTGCCAGCAGCCCGGCCGGCAGGGCCAGCACCGGGGAGCTGTTTTTT.

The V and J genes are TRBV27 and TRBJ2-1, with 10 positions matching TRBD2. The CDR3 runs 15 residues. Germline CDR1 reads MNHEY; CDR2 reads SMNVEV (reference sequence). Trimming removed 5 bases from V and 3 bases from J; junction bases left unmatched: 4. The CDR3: CASSKSGGVYNEQFF. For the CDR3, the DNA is TGTGCCAGCAGTAAAAGCGGGGGGGTCTACAATGAGCAGTTCTTC.

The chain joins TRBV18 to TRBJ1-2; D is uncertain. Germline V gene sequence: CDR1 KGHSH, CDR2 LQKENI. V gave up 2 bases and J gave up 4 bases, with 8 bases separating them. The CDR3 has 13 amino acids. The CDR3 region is CASSPAGTYGYTF. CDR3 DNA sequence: TGTGCCAGCTCACCAGCAGGAACCTATGGCTACACCTTC.

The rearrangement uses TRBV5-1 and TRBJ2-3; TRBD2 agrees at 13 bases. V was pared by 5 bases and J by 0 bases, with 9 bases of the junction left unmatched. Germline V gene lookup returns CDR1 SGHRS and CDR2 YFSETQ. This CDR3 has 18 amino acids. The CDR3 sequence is CASRLTSGGPGSTDTQYF. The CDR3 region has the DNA TGCGCCAGCAGACTGACTAGCGGGGGGCCTGGGAGCACAGATACGCAGTATTTT.

For the CDR3, the DNA is TGCGCCAGCAGCGCCCAGGGGCCCGGGGACTCACCCCTCCACTTT. Translating it yields CASSAQGPGDSPLHF. The V gene is TRBV4-1, the J gene TRBJ1-6; possibly TRBD1 for D (6 bases). Germline V lookup: CDR1 MGHRA, CDR2 YSYEKL. CDR3 size: 15 residues. Trimming pared 5 bases from V and 10 bases from J, leaving 18 bases between.

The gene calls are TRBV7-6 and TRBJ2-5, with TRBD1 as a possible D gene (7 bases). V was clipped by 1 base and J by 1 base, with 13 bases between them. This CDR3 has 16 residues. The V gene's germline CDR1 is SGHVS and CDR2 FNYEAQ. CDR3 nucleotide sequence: TGTGCCAGCAGCTTAGTCGGGGGACAGACCCAAGAGACCCAGTACTTC. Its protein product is CASSLVGGQTQETQYF.

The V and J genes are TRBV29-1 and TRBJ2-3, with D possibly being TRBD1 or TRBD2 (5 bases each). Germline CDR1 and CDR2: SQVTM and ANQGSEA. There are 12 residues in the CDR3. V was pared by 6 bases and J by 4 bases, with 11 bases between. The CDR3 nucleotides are TGCAGCGTGGGGGACGTCGCAGATACGCAGTATTTT. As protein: CSVGDVADTQYF.

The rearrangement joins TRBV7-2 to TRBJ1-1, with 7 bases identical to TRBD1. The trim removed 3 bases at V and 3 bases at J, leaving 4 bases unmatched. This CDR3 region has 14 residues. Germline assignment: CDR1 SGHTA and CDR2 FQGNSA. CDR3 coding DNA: TGTGCCAGCAGCTTCCAGGGGGGGGACACTGAAGCTTTCTTT. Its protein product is CASSFQGGDTEAFF.

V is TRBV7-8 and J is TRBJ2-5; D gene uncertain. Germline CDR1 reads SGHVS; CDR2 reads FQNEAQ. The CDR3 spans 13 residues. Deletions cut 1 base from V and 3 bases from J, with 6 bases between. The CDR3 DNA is TGTGCCAGCAGCTTAGGGGAAAAAGAGACCCAGTACTTC. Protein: CASSLGEKETQYF.

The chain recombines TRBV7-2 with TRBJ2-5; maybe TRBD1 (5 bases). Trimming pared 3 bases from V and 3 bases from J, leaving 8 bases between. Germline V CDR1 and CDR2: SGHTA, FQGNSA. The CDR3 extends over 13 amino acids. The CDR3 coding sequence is TGTGCCAGCAGCTTTTCCAGGGAAGAGACCCAGTACTTC. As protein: CASSFSREETQYF.

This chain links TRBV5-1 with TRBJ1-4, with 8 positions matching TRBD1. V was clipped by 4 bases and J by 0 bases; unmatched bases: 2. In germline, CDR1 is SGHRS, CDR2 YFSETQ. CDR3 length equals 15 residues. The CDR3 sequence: CASSGQGSTNEKLFF. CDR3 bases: TGCGCCAGCAGCGGACAGGGATCAACTAATGAAAAACTGTTTTTT.

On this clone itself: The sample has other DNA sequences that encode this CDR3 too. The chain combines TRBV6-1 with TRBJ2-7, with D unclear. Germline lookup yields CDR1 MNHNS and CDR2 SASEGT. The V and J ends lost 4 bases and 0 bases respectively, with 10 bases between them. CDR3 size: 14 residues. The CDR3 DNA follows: TGTGCCAGCAGTGGTGACATCCACTCCTACGAGCAGTACTTC. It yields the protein CASSGDIHSYEQYF.

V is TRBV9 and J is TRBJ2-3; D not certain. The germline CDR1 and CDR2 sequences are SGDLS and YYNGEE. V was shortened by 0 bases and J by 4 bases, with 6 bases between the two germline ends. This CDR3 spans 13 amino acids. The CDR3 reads CASSVAQPDTQYF. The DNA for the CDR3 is TGTGCCAGCAGCGTAGCTCAGCCAGATACGCAGTATTTT.

The CDR3 is CASSPEYGEQYF. The CDR3, as DNA: TGTGCCAGCTCACCAGAGTACGGCGAGCAGTACTTC. The gene calls are TRBV18 and TRBJ2-7; no definite D call. The CDR3 is 12 amino acids. The V end was cut by 2 bases, the J end by 6 bases, with 8 bases between. Germline V CDR1 and CDR2: KGHSH, LQKENI.

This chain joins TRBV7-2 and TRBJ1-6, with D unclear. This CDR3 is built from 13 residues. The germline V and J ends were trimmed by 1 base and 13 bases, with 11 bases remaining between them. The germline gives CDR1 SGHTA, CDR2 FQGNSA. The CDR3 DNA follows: TGTGCCAGCAGCTTAGTACGCCGTGGGCCCCTCCACTTT. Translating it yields CASSLVRRGPLHF.

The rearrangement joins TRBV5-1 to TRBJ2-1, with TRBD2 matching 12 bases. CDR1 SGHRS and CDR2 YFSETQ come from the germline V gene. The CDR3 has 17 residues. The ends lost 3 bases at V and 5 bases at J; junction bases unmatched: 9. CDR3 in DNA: TGCGCCAGCAGCTCGAGACTAGCGGGGGTCTCACACAATGAGCAGTTCTTC. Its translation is CASSSRLAGVSHNEQFF. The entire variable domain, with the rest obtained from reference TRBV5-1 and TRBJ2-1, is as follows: KAGVTQTPRYLIKTRGQQVTLSCSPISGHRSVSWYQQTPGQGLQFLFEYFSETQRNKGNFPGRFSGRQFSNSRSEMNVSTLELGDSALYLCASSSRLAGVSHNEQFFGPGTRLTVL.

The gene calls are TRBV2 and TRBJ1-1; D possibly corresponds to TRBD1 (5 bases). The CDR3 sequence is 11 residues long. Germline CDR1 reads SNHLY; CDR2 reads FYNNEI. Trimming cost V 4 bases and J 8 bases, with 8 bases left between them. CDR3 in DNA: TGTGCCAGCAGTGTGGGGGGGGAAGCTTTCTTT. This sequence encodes CASSVGGEAFF. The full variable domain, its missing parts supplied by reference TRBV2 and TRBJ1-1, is EPEVTQTPSHQVTQMGQEVILRCVPISNHLYFYWYRQILGQKVEFLVSFYNNEISEKSEIFDDQFSVERPDGSNFTLKIRSTKLEDSAMYFCASSVGGEAFFGQGTRLTVV.

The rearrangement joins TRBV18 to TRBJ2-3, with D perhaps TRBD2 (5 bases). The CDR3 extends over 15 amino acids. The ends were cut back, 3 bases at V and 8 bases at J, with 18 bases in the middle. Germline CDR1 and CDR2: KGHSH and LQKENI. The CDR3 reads CASSPPAVGVGTQYF. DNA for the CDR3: TGTGCCAGCTCACCCCCTGCGGTCGGGGTCGGTACGCAGTATTTT.